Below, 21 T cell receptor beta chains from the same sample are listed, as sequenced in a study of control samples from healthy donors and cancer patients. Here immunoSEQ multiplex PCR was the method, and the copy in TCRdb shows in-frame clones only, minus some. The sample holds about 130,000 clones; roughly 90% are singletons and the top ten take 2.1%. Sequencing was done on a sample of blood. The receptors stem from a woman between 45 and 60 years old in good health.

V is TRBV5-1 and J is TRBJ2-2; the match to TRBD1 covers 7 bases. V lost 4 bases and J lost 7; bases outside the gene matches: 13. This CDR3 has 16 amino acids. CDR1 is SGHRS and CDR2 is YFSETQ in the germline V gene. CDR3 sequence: CASSPQSQGVIGELFF. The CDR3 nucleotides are TGCGCCAGCAGCCCGCAATCCCAGGGGGTAATCGGGGAGCTGTTTTTT. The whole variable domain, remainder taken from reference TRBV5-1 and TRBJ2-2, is KAGVTQTPRYLIKTRGQQVTLSCSPISGHRSVSWYQQTPGQGLQFLFEYFSETQRNKGNFPGRFSGRQFSNSRSEMNVSTLELGDSALYLCASSPQSQGVIGELFFGEGSRLTVL.

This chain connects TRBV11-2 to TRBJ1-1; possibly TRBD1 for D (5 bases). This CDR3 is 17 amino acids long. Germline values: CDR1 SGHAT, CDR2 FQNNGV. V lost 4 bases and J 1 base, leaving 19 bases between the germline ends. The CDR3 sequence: CASSSSQGPPWNTEAFF. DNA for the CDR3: TGTGCCAGCAGCTCGTCGCAGGGACCCCCCTGGAACACTGAAGCTTTCTTT.

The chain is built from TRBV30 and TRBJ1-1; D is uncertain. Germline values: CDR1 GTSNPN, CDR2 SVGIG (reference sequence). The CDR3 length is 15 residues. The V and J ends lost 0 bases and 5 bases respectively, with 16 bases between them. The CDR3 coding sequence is TGTGCCTGGAGTGTATGGCTGGACGCGGGGACTGAAGCTTTCTTT. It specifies CAWSVWLDAGTEAFF.

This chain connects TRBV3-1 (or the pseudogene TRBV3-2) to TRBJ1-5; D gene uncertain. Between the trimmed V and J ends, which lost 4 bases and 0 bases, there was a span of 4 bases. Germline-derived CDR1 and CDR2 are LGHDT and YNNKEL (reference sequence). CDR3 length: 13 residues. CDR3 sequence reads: CASSRYSNQPQHF. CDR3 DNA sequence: TGTGCCAGCAGCCGCTATAGCAATCAGCCCCAGCATTTT.

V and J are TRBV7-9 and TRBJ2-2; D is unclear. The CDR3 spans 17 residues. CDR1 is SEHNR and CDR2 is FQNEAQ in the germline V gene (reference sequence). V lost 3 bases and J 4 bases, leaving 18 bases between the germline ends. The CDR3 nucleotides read TGTGCCAGCAGCTTGCCAGCGACGGGCCCCATCACCGGGGAGCTGTTTTTT. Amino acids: CASSLPATGPITGELFF. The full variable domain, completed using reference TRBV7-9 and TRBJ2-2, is DTGVSQNPRHKITKRGQNVTFRCDPISEHNRLYWYRQTLGQGPEFLTYFQNEAQLEKSRLLSDRFSAERPKGSFSTLEIQRTEQGDSAMYLCASSLPATGPITGELFFGEGSRLTVL.

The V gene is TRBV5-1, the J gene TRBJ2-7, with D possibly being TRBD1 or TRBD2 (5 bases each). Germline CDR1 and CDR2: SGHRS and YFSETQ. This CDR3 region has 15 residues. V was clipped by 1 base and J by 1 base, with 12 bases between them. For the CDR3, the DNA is TGCGCCAGCAGCTTGTCTCCGGGGCGGTCCTACGAGCAGTACTTC. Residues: CASSLSPGRSYEQYF.

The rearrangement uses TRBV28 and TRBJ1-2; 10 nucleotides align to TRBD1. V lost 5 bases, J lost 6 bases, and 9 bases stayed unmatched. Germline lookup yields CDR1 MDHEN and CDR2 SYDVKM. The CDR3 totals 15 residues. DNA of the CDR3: TGTGCCAGCAGTGGGCTAGGGACAGGGGCCCATGGCTACACCTTC. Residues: CASSGLGTGAHGYTF.

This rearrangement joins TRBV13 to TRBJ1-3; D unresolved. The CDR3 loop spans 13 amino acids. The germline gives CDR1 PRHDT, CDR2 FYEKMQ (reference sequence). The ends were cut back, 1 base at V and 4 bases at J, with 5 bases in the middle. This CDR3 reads CASSLDSGNTIYF. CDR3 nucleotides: TGTGCCAGCAGCTTAGACTCCGGAAACACCATATATTTT.

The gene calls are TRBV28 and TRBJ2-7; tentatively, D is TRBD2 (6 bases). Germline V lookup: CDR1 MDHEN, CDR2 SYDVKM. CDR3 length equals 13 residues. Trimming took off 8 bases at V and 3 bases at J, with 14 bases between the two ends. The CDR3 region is CASYGGTHYEQYF. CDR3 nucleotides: TGTGCCAGCTATGGCGGGACCCACTACGAGCAGTACTTC.

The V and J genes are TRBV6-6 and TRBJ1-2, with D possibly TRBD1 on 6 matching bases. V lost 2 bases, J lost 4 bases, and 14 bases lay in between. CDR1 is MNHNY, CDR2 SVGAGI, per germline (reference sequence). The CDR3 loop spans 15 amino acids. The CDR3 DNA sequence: TGTGCCAGCAGTTACGCTGCAGGGGAGGTCTATGGCTACACCTTC. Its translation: CASSYAAGEVYGYTF.

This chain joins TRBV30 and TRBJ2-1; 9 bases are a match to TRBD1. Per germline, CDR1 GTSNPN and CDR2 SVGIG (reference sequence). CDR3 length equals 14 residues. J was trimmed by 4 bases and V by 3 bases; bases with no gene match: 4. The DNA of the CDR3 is TGTGCCTGGAGGGGGACAGGGTGGTACAATGAGCAGTTCTTC. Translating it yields CAWRGTGWYNEQFF.

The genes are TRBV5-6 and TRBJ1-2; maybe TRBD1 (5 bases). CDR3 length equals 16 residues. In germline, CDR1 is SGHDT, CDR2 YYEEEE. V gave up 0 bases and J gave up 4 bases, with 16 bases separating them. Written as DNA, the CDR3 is TGTGCCAGCAGCTTGGGAGGGGCAGGGCCCTTCTATGGCTACACCTTC. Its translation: CASSLGGAGPFYGYTF.

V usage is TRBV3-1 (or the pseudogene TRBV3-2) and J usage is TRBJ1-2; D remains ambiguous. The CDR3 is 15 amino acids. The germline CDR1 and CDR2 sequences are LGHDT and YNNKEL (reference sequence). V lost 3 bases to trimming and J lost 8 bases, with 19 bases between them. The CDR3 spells CASSQSESPGRGYTF. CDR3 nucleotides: TGTGCCAGCAGCCAGTCAGAGTCACCCGGGCGAGGCTACACCTTC.

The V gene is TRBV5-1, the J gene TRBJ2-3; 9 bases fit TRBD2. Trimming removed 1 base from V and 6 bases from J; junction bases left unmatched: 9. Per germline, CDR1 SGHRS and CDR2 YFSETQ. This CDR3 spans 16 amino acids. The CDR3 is CASSLSGGRAGDTQYF. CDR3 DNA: TGCGCCAGCAGCTTGTCCGGCGGGAGGGCCGGGGATACGCAGTATTTT.

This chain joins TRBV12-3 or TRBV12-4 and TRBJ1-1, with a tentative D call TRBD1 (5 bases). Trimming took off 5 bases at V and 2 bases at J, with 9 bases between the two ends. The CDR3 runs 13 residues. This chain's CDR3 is CASSRTPNTEAFF. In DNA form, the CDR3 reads TGTGCCAGCAGTCGGACACCTAACACTGAAGCTTTCTTT.

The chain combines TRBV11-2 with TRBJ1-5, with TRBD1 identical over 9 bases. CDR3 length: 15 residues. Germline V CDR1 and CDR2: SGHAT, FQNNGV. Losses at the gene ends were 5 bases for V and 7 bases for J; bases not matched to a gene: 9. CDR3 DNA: TGTGCCAGCAGCGCGGGGGGGACAGGGACCCAGCCCCAGCATTTT. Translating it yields CASSAGGTGTQPQHF.

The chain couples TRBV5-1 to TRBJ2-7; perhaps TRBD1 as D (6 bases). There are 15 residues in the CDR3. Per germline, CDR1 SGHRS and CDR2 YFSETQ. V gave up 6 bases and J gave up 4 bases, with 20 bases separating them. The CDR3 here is CASKGVGAGGYEQYF. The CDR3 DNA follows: TGCGCCAGCAAGGGGGTAGGGGCAGGCGGTTACGAGCAGTACTTC.

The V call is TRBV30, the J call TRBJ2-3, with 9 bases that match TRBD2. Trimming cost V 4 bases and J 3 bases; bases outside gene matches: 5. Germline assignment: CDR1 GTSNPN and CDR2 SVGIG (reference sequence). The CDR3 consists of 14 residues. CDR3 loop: CAWTGGLATDTQYF. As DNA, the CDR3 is TGTGCCTGGACGGGGGGACTAGCAACAGATACGCAGTATTTT.

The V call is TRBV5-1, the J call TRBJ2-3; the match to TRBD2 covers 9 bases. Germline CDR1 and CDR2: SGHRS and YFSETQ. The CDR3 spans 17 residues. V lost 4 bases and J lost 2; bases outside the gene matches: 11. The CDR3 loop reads CASSEDSGGASTDTQYF. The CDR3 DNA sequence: TGCGCCAGCAGCGAGGATAGCGGGGGCGCCTCCACAGATACGCAGTATTTT.

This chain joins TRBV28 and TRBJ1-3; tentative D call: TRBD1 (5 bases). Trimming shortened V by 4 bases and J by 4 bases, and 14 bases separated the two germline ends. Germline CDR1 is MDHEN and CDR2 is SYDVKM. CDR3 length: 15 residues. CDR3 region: CASSYSGGRGNTIYF. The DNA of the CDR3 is TGTGCCAGCAGTTACAGTGGGGGGAGGGGAAACACCATATATTTT.

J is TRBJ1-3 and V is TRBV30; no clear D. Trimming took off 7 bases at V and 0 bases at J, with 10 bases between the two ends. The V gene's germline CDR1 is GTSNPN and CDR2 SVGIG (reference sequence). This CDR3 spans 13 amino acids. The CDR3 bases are TGTGCCTCTACGCTGCTCTCTGGAAACACCATATATTTT. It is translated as CASTLLSGNTIYF.